This is a list of T cell receptor beta chains from one sample in a study of blood T cells in healthy people across ages. TCRdb reanalysed the 5' RACE reads using MiXCR and keeps one entry per CDR3 protein. The sample lists about 1,600,000 distinct CDR3 sequences, 35% to 45% occurring once. Specimen: blood. These receptors were collected from a woman aged 18 to 35 in good health. The CDR3 runs from the conserved cysteine through the conserved F or W. The order of the fields is clone size, J gene, V gene, D gene, CDR3 DNA, CDR3 protein. The D gene is left open where the match is weak. Rows may omit the clone size; those that give it use once, few, many or a size class.

few,TRBJ2-1,TRBV18,NA,TGTGCCAGCTCACGGTCTAGCGTCTGGGAGCAGTTCTTC,CASSRSSVWEQFF
NA,TRBJ1-5,TRBV27,NA,TGTGCCAGCAGTTCTGTTAATAGCAATCAGCCCCAGCATTTT,CASSSVNSNQPQHF
many,TRBJ2-3,TRBV2,NA,TGTGCCAGCACCCTGGGACTGAGCACAGATACGCAGTATTTT,CASTLGLSTDTQYF
NA,TRBJ2-7,TRBV29-1,NA,TGCAGCGTTGAAGACGGTACTTGGTACTCCTACGAGCAGTACTTC,CSVEDGTWYSYEQYF
NA,TRBJ2-2,TRBV20-1,TRBD2,TGCAGTGCTAGAAAGGCGGCTAGCGGCCCCGGTACGCTGTTTTTT,CSARKAASGPGTLFF
NA,TRBJ2-7,TRBV7-7,TRBD2,TGTGCCAGCAGCTTAGGCCGGGAGGGCTCCTACGAGCAGTACTTC,CASSLGREGSYEQYF
NA,TRBJ2-1,TRBV6-1,TRBD2,TGTGCCAGCAGTGCCCTGGGGTCTAGCGGAGCCTATGAGCAGTTCTTC,CASSALGSSGAYEQFF
few,TRBJ2-3,TRBV14,NA,TGTGCCAGCAGCCAATTAAGTCATACGCAGTATTTT,CASSQLSHTQYF
NA,TRBJ1-2,TRBV20-1,NA,TGCAGTCCCCGGGGGATTTATGGCTACACCTTC,CSPRGIYGYTF
NA,TRBJ2-7,TRBV20-1,NA,TGCAGTGCTAGGACACCCGGGTCCTCCTACGAGCAGTACTTC,CSARTPGSSYEQYF
few,TRBJ1-5,TRBV2,NA,TGTGCCAGCAGTGAAACGACCTTTAGCAATCAGCCCCAGCATTTT,CASSETTFSNQPQHF
few,TRBJ2-3,TRBV6-5,TRBD1,TGTGCCAGCAGTTTACAGGGGGATTCTAGCACAGATACGCAGTATTTT,CASSLQGDSSTDTQYF
NA,TRBJ2-7,TRBV2,NA,TGTGCCAGCAGTGAACAAGGGGATATCTCCTACGAGCAGTACTTC,CASSEQGDISYEQYF
few,TRBJ2-1,TRBV20-1,TRBD2,TGCAGTGCTAGAGACCCGGTAAAGCGGGGGGTTCCATACAATGAGCAGTTCTTC,CSARDPVKRGVPYNEQFF
NA,TRBJ2-7,TRBV5-1,NA,TGCGCCAGCAGCTTGGAAGGGACGGACCAGCTCGAGCAGTACTTC,CASSLEGTDQLEQYF
few,TRBJ2-7,TRBV5-5,NA,TGTGCCAGCAGCGGCGGACAGAGCCACGAGCAGTACTTC,CASSGGQSHEQYF
NA,TRBJ2-3,TRBV30,TRBD2,TGTGCCTGGAGGACCAGGTGGGTCGGGGGGAGCACAGATACGCAGTATTTT,CAWRTRWVGGSTDTQYF
NA,TRBJ2-1,TRBV7-2,NA,TGTGCCAGCAGCTTATACAGGGCCAGCTCCTACAATGAGCAGTTCTTC,CASSLYRASSYNEQFF
NA,TRBJ2-5,TRBV5-1,NA,TGCGCCAGCAGCCGAGGGGATGAGGAGACCCAGTACTTC,CASSRGDEETQYF
few,TRBJ2-5,TRBV29-1,NA,TGCAGCGTTGAAGATCAGCGGCAGGGGGAGACCCAGTACTTC,CSVEDQRQGETQYF
NA,TRBJ1-4,TRBV20-1,TRBD1,TGCAGTGCTAGAGTGACAGGGAGGGAGAAACTGTTTTTT,CSARVTGREKLFF
NA,TRBJ1-6,TRBV5-1,TRBD1,TGCGCCAGCAGCCCGACCGCGGAAAGGGGGCCAAACCGAAATAATTCACCCCTCCACTTT,CASSPTAERGPNRNNSPLHF
NA,TRBJ2-3,TRBV12-3/TRBV12-4,NA,TGTGCCAGCAGCCCCGTCGGATTGCACACAGATACGCAGTATTTT,CASSPVGLHTDTQYF
NA,TRBJ2-4,TRBV28,NA,TGTGCCAGCCGCCTGGGGGACATTCAGTACTTC,CASRLGDIQYF
few,TRBJ1-2,TRBV7-2,NA,TGTGCCAGCAGCCCCGGGGGGGACTGGGGCTACACCTTC,CASSPGGDWGYTF
NA,TRBJ1-6,TRBV7-6,TRBD1,TGTGCCAGCAAGGGAGCGCAGGGGGCTCTTGGCTCCTATAATTCACCCCTCCACTTT,CASKGAQGALGSYNSPLHF
NA,TRBJ2-7,TRBV4-1,TRBD2,TGCGCCAGCAGCCCGGGACTAGCGGGGACATCCTCCTACAATGAGCAGTACTTC,CASSPGLAGTSSYNEQYF
NA,TRBJ1-1,TRBV6-6,NA,TGTGCCAGCTCCGAGGGGGGTAAAACTGAAGCTTTCTTT,CASSEGGKTEAFF
few,TRBJ2-1,TRBV5-1,NA,TGCGCCAGCAGCGCCGCGGCCTCTAGCTCCTACAATGAGCAGTTCTTC,CASSAAASSSYNEQFF
once,TRBJ2-7,TRBV21-1,NA,TGTGCCAGCAGCAAAGTCCACCCTTTCGGACGGGAGGGCAAAGTTGAGCAGTACTTC,CASSKVHPFGREGKVEQYF
NA,TRBJ2-7,TRBV12-3/TRBV12-4,NA,TGTGCCAGCAGTTTACGACAGGAGTCCTACAATGAGCAGTACTTC,CASSLRQESYNEQYF